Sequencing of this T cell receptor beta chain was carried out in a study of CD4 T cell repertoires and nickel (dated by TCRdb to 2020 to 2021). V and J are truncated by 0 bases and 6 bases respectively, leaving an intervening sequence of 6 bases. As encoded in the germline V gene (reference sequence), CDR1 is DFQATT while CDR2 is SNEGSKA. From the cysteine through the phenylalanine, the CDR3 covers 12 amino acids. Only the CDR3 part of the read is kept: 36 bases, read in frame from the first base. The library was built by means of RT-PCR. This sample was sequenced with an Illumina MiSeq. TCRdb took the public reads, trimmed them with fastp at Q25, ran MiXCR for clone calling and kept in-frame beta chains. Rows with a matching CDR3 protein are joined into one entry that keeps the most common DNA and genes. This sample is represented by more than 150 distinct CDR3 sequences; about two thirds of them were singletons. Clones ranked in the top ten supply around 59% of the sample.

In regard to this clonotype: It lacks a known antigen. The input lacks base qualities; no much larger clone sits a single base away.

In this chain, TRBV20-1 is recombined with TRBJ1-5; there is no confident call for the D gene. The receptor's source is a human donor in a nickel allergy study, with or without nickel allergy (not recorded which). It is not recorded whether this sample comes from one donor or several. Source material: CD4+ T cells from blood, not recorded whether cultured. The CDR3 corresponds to CSARDYVQPQHF. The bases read TGCAGTGCTAGAGATTACGTTCAGCCCCAGCATTTT.